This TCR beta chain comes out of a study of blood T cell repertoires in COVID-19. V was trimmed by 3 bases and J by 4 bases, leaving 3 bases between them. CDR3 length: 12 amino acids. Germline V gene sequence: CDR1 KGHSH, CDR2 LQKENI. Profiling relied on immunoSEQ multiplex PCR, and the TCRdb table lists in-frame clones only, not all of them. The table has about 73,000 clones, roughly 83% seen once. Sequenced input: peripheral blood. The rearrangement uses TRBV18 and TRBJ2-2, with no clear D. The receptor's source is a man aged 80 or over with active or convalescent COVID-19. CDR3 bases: TGTGCCAGCTCACCTATCACCGGGGAGCTGTTTTTT. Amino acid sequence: CASSPITGELFF.